One sample yielded the 25 T cell receptor beta chains listed below, sequenced in a study of T-cell memory formation after mild COVID-19. TCRdb analysed the 5' RACE reads with MiXCR anew, one entry per CDR3 protein. There are approximately 260,000 distinct CDR3 sequences in the sample; over 15% occur only once, and under 25% lies in the top ten. The material sequenced was PBMCs or a T cell subset sorted from them (not recorded which). The receptor source for this set is a young man who had mild COVID-19 (a few samples of this study predate the infection). Cell type and time point are not known.

This clonotype was detected only a few times. The chain carries TRBV18 and TRBJ2-2; D uncertain. The V gene lost 4 bases and the J gene lost 5 bases, with 5 bases spanning the gap. This CDR3 has 12 amino acids. The germline CDR1 and CDR2 sequences are KGHSH and LQKENI. The chain's CDR3 is CASSRPTGELFF. For the CDR3, the DNA is TGTGCCAGCTCACGACCGACCGGGGAGCTGTTTTTT.

This clonotype occurred a few times. This chain uses TRBV2 with TRBJ1-1; 7 positions match TRBD1. The CDR3 totals 14 residues. Germline V gives CDR1 SNHLY, CDR2 FYNNEI. J was trimmed by 5 bases and V by 4 bases; bases with no gene match: 7. CDR3 residues: CASSVGGGGTEAFF. The CDR3 DNA reads as TGTGCCAGCAGTGTAGGGGGCGGAGGGACTGAAGCTTTCTTT.

The V gene is TRBV6-6, the J gene TRBJ1-2, with 11 bases aligning to TRBD1. Germline V gene sequence: CDR1 MNHNY, CDR2 SVGAGI (reference sequence). Trimming removed 6 bases from V and 6 bases from J; junction bases left unmatched: 6. The CDR3 covers 14 residues. The CDR3 spells CASRETGQGDGYTF. The CDR3 DNA follows: TGTGCCAGCAGAGAGACGGGACAGGGGGATGGCTACACCTTC.

The chain links TRBV27 to TRBJ1-1, with a possible D match to TRBD1 (5 bases). The V and J ends lost 7 bases and 4 bases respectively, with 19 bases between them. The CDR3 totals 15 residues. Germline V gene data show CDR1 as MNHEY and CDR2 as SMNVEV (reference sequence). The CDR3 reads CASTRGVGISTEAFF. DNA of the CDR3: TGTGCCAGCACCCGGGGGGTGGGGATATCCACTGAAGCTTTCTTT.

The J gene is TRBJ1-1, the V gene TRBV6-5, with D perhaps TRBD1 (5 bases). This CDR3 spans 17 amino acids. Germline values: CDR1 MNHEY, CDR2 SVGAGI. Between the trimmed V and J ends, which lost 5 bases and 2 bases, there was a span of 21 bases. CDR3 loop: CASSDDNYFRGNTEAFF. CDR3 in DNA: TGTGCCAGCAGTGACGACAACTATTTTAGGGGAAACACTGAAGCTTTCTTT.

This clonotype was seen a handful of times. The chain couples TRBV6-2 or TRBV6-3 to TRBJ2-7, with no clear D. Between the trimmed V and J ends, which lost 2 bases and 3 bases, there was a span of 5 bases. The CDR3 spans 12 residues. The germline V gene encodes CDR1 MNHEY and CDR2 SVGEGT. The CDR3 region is CASSYPNYEQYF. CDR3 bases: TGTGCCAGCAGTTACCCGAACTACGAGCAGTACTTC.

As DNA, the CDR3 is TGTGCCAGCAGTTTGACAGGGGAGAGGGAGCAGTACGTC. The encoded protein is CASSLTGEREQYV. The chain is built from TRBV12-3 or TRBV12-4 and TRBJ2-7, with TRBD1 matching over 8 bases. The V and J ends lost 3 bases and 7 bases, in that order; junction bases with no gene match: 5. The CDR3 has 13 residues.

V usage is TRBV24-1 and J usage is TRBJ2-7; D may be TRBD2 (6 bases). V lost 8 bases to trimming and J lost 3 bases, with 16 bases between them. The CDR3 is made up of 14 amino acids. Germline V CDR1 and CDR2: KGHDR, SFDVKD. The CDR3 sequence is CATIWGLGYYEQYF. Here the CDR3 DNA reads TGTGCCACCATATGGGGACTGGGATACTACGAGCAGTACTTC.

The chain employs TRBV5-1 and TRBJ1-6; D is unclear. This CDR3 has 17 amino acids. Trimming removed 3 bases from V and 10 bases from J, with 23 bases in between. Germline CDR1 is SGHRS and CDR2 is YFSETQ. The CDR3 coding sequence is TGCGCCAGCAGCTCAAGGGAGGAGAAAGGCCTCTACTCACCCCTCCACTTT. Protein: CASSSREEKGLYSPLHF.

The rearrangement links TRBV19 to TRBJ2-5; D is possibly TRBD1 or TRBD2 (6 bases each). V shed 3 bases and J shed 3 bases, with 11 bases lying between them. CDR1 and CDR2 (germline): LNHDA, SQIVND (reference sequence). The CDR3 extends over 14 amino acids. CDR3 in amino acids: CASSMIGGKETQYF. CDR3 nucleotide sequence: TGTGCCAGTAGTATGATAGGGGGGAAAGAGACCCAGTACTTC.

J is TRBJ2-7 and V is TRBV4-1; the D gene is possibly TRBD1 (7 bases). The germline V gene encodes CDR1 MGHRA and CDR2 YSYEKL. The CDR3 is 15 residues long. V dropped 4 bases and J dropped 7 bases, with 20 bases sitting between them. CDR3 protein: CASSPRTGGVGEQYF. The CDR3 DNA sequence: TGCGCCAGCAGCCCAAGGACAGGAGGGGTGGGGGAGCAGTACTTC.

This rearrangement joins TRBV18 to TRBJ2-7; a weak D match, TRBD2 (5 bases). CDR3 length: 14 amino acids. Trimming removed 0 bases from V and 2 bases from J, with 8 bases in between. Germline V lookup: CDR1 KGHSH, CDR2 LQKENI. The CDR3 sequence: CASSPPTGTYEQYV. The CDR3 coding sequence is TGTGCCAGCTCACCACCGACGGGGACCTACGAGCAGTACGTC.

The chain couples TRBV20-1 to TRBJ2-2; possible D gene TRBD2, 6 bases. The CDR3 spans 15 residues. Germline CDR1 DFQATT, CDR2 SNEGSKA (reference sequence). V lost 1 base to trimming and J lost 4 bases, with 13 bases between them. CDR3 sequence: CSARGAGRVTGELFF. The CDR3 bases are TGCAGTGCTAGAGGGGCGGGGCGGGTCACCGGGGAGCTGTTTTTT.

CDR3: CSVDQGQPQHF. Here the CDR3 DNA reads TGCAGCGTTGACCAGGGTCAGCCCCAGCATTTT. The rearrangement links TRBV29-1 to TRBJ1-5; a weak D match, TRBD1 (5 bases). The CDR3 covers 11 residues. Germline assignment: CDR1 SQVTM and CDR2 ANQGSEA. Trimming left V 3 bases short and J 6 bases short, with 6 bases between.

As regards this clonotype: This may be a read error, as it is one base from a much larger clone. The genes are TRBV10-3 and TRBJ2-3; D is possibly TRBD1 (5 bases). Germline assignment: CDR1 ENHRY and CDR2 SYGVKD. This CDR3 is 13 amino acids long. Deletions cut 11 bases from V and 1 base from J, with 13 bases between. The CDR3 DNA sequence: TGTGCCGTTACGGACACAGGCACAGATACGCAGTATTTT. This translates into CAVTDTGTDTQYF.

This clonotype was seen ten or more times. The V and J genes are TRBV6-5 and TRBJ2-5; 9 nucleotides align to TRBD2. This CDR3 has 14 amino acids. Germline V gene sequence: CDR1 MNHEY, CDR2 SVGAGI. V shed 4 bases and J 4 bases; nucleotides not matched to a gene: 4. As DNA, the CDR3 is TGTGCCAGCAGTTCCGCGGGAGGGGTAGAGACCCAGTACTTC. Protein product: CASSSAGGVETQYF.

The chain has TRBV5-1 and TRBJ2-3; 7 bases align to TRBD1. V lost 0 bases to trimming and J lost 1 base; unmatched junction nucleotides: 11. The V gene's germline CDR1 is SGHRS and CDR2 YFSETQ. The CDR3 totals 18 residues. The CDR3 protein is CASSLGSGGLIGTDTQYF. CDR3 nucleotides: TGCGCCAGCAGCTTGGGGTCAGGGGGATTGATTGGCACAGATACGCAGTATTTT.

Only a few counts were recorded for this clonotype. Written as DNA, the CDR3 is TGTGCCAGCAGGGCAGGGTTCGAGCAGTACTTC. Amino acids: CASRAGFEQYF. The chain carries TRBV12-3 or TRBV12-4 and TRBJ2-7, with a weak D call TRBD1 (5 bases). The V end was cut by 6 bases, the J end by 6 bases, with 9 bases between. CDR3 length equals 11 residues.

The chain is built from TRBV5-1 and TRBJ1-6, with a possible D match to TRBD1 (5 bases). CDR3 size: 18 residues. V lost 0 bases and J lost 10, with 23 bases in between. In germline, CDR1 is SGHRS, CDR2 YFSETQ. CDR3 nucleotides: TGCGCCAGCAGCTTGGCCTGGGGCGGGCGCGACACGGGATCACCCCTCCACTTT. Translating gives CASSLAWGGRDTGSPLHF.

This clonotype has just a few counts. The chain uses TRBV3-1 and TRBJ2-3, with D perhaps given as TRBD1 or TRBD2 (5 bases each). Germline V lookup: CDR1 LGHDT, CDR2 YNNKEL (reference sequence). CDR3 size: 16 residues. The germline V and J ends were trimmed by 1 base and 0 bases, with 11 bases remaining between them. The CDR3 bases are TGTGCCAGCAGCCAAGTTGGGGGTCCCAGCACAGATACGCAGTATTTT. This codes for CASSQVGGPSTDTQYF.

The sample holds a few counts of this clonotype. The chain has TRBV7-9 and TRBJ1-1; no clear D. Germline CDR1 is SEHNR and CDR2 is FQNEAQ (reference sequence). This CDR3 has 13 residues. Trimming took 7 bases from V and 1 from J, leaving 10 bases between them. The DNA of the CDR3 is TGTGCCAGCACGGGCAGAGAGAACACTGAAGCTTTCTTT. The encoded protein is CASTGRENTEAFF. Supplemented by reference TRBV7-9 and TRBJ1-1, the full variable domain reads DTGVSQNPRHKITKRGQNVTFRCDPISEHNRLYWYRQTLGQGPEFLTYFQNEAQLEKSRLLSDRFSAERPKGSFSTLEIQRTEQGDSAMYLCASTGRENTEAFFGQGTRLTVV.

This clonotype was observed at least ten times. This rearrangement joins TRBV7-9 to TRBJ2-1; D is perhaps TRBD1 or TRBD2 (6 bases each). V was pared by 4 bases and J by 2 bases, with 12 bases between. Germline CDR1 and CDR2: SEHNR and FQNEAQ (reference sequence). The CDR3 is 15 amino acids. The CDR3 region is CASSSRDKAYNEQFF. The DNA of the CDR3 is TGTGCCAGCAGCTCGCGGGACAAAGCCTACAATGAGCAGTTCTTC.

This chain links TRBV2 with TRBJ2-1; D uncertain. CDR3 length: 11 amino acids. The germline V gene encodes CDR1 SNHLY and CDR2 FYNNEI. The V and J ends lost 6 bases and 6 bases respectively, with 6 bases between them. CDR3 bases: TGTGCCAGCAGGGCCCTCAATGAGCAGTTCTTC. It yields the protein CASRALNEQFF.

This clonotype was observed a handful of times. This chain uses TRBV5-1 with TRBJ1-2; a possible D gene is TRBD1 (5 bases). From germline, CDR1 is SGHRS and CDR2 YFSETQ. The V end was cut by 0 bases, the J end by 7 bases, with 19 bases between. The CDR3 consists of 16 residues. The CDR3 DNA is TGCGCCAGCAGCTTGGCCATTGCAGCAAGTGGGGGTGGCTACACCTTC. Encoded protein: CASSLAIAASGGGYTF. Together with reference TRBV5-1 and TRBJ1-2, the CDR3 gives the full variable domain: KAGVTQTPRYLIKTRGQQVTLSCSPISGHRSVSWYQQTPGQGLQFLFEYFSETQRNKGNFPGRFSGRQFSNSRSEMNVSTLELGDSALYLCASSLAIAASGGGYTFGSGTRLTVV.

This clonotype was picked up a small number of times. A much larger clone sits a single nucleotide away, making a read error possible. The rearrangement joins TRBV20-1 to TRBJ2-5, with 14 bases fitting TRBD2. This CDR3 has 14 residues. The germline V gene has CDR1 DFQATT and CDR2 SNEGSKA (reference sequence). The CDR3, as DNA: TGCAGTGATAGACTAGCGGGGGGGCAAGAGACCCAGTACTTC. It specifies CSDRLAGGQETQYF.